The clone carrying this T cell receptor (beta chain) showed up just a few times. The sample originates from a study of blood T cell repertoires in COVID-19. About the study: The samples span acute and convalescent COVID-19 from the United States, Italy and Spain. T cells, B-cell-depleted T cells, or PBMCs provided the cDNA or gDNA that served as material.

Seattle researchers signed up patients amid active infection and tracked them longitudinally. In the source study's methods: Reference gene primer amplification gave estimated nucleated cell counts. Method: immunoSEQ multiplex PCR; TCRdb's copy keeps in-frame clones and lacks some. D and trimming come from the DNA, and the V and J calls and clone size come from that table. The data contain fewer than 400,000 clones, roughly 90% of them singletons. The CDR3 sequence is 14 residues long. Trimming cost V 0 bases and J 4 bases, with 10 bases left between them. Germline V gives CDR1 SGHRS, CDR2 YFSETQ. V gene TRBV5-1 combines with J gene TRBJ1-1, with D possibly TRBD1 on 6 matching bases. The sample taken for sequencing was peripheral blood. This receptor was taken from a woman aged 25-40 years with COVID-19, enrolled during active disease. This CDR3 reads CASSLVAGVTEAFF. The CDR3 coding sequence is TGCGCCAGCAGCTTGGTAGCAGGGGTCACTGAAGCTTTCTTT.